What follows are 6 T cell receptor beta chains derived from one specimen sequenced in a study of OX40 agonist ivuxolimab in advanced cancers. The method was immunoSEQ multiplex PCR; TCRdb's version includes in-frame clones alone and lacks a portion of them. The data contain 95,000 to 100,000 clones, around 85% of them seen just once; the ten biggest clones take up 1.4% to 1.5%. This specimen was CD4+ or CD8+ T cells sorted from blood, taken in a trial of the OX40 agonist ivuxolimab. Receptor source: an adult with an advanced solid tumor such as melanoma, head and neck, liver or kidney cancer.

This clone was seen a single time. J is TRBJ2-5 and V is TRBV11-2; tentatively, D is TRBD2 (5 bases). Germline V gene lookup returns CDR1 SGHAT and CDR2 FQNNGV. The CDR3 runs 16 residues. Trimming shortened V by 3 bases and J by 5 bases, and 19 bases separated the two germline ends. The CDR3 DNA is TGTGCCAGCAGCTTGGGGAGCCAACCCCTACGCGAGACCCAGTACTTC. It is translated as CASSLGSQPLRETQYF.

V gene TRBV6-5 combines with J gene TRBJ2-7; D ambiguous. Deletions cut 0 bases from V and 10 bases from J, with 13 bases between. The germline V gene encodes CDR1 MNHEY and CDR2 SVGAGI. The CDR3 loop spans 13 amino acids. Here the CDR3 DNA reads TGTGCCAGCAGTTACTCCGGAATAGCCCACCAGTACTTC. It specifies CASSYSGIAHQYF.

This rearrangement joins TRBV4-1 to TRBJ1-2, with a possible D match to TRBD1 (5 bases). CDR3 size: 15 residues. V gave up 4 bases and J gave up 4 bases, with 16 bases separating them. The germline gives CDR1 MGHRA, CDR2 YSYEKL. The CDR3, as DNA: TGCGCCAGCAGCCCCATATTTTGGGGGGTCTATGGCTACACCTTC. This translates into CASSPIFWGVYGYTF.

The chain is built from TRBV18 and TRBJ2-7, with D perhaps TRBD1 (5 bases). The germline V gene has CDR1 KGHSH and CDR2 LQKENI. V shed 1 base and J shed 3 bases, with 13 bases lying between them. The CDR3 covers 15 residues. CDR3 coding DNA: TGTGCCAGCTCACCACGGGCAGGGATGTTCTACGAGCAGTACTTC. This sequence encodes CASSPRAGMFYEQYF.

The chain couples TRBV11-3 to TRBJ2-5, with TRBD1 as a possible D gene (6 bases). V lost 2 bases to trimming and J lost 9 bases, with 13 bases between them. The germline V gene has CDR1 SGHNT and CDR2 YENEEA. The CDR3 contains 13 residues. This chain's CDR3 is CASSLQGTGAQYF. The CDR3 coding sequence is TGTGCCAGCAGCTTACAGGGGACCGGGGCCCAGTACTTC.

This sequence joins TRBV12-5 and TRBJ2-2; no clear D. CDR3 length equals 12 residues. With 1 base removed from V and 5 bases from J, the gap between germline ends came to 2 bases. Looked up from germline, CDR1 is LGHNT and CDR2 is FRNRAP. The CDR3 here is CASGLGTGELFF. The CDR3 DNA sequence: TGTGCTAGTGGTTTGGGGACCGGGGAGCTGTTTTTT. Based on the CDR3 plus reference TRBV12-5 and TRBJ2-2, the full variable domain is DARVTQTPRHKVTEMGQEVTMRCQPILGHNTVFWYRQTMMQGLELLAYFRNRAPLDDSGMPKDRFSAEMPDATLATLKIQPSEPRDSAVYFCASGLGTGELFFGEGSRLTVL.